This TCR beta chain stems from a study of memory CD4+ T cells and cytomegalovirus serostatus. Turning to the study itself: Of the healthy Belgian adults, 9 or 10 were CMV seropositive and 24 seronegative.

Single viable CD3+CD4+CD8-CD45RO+ cells were sorted as the memory CD4+ T cells. CMV serostatus came from serum IgG against pp150, pp28, p38, p52. After thawing, CD4+ T cells were positively selected. V shed 6 bases, J shed 5 bases, and the junction held 8 bases outside the gene matches. Germline V gene sequence: CDR1 MNHNY, CDR2 SVGAGI (reference sequence). The CDR3 has 16 residues. TCRdb keeps only in-frame clones here, not all; method: immunoSEQ multiplex PCR. This sample yields around 45,000 clones, of which over 75% are seen a single time; 0.55% to 0.7% belongs to the top ten. Material for sequencing was memory CD4+ T cells from blood. This clonotype was obtained from an adult in good health and CMV-seronegative. This sequence joins TRBV6-6 and TRBJ2-3; 13 bases are shared with TRBD2. CDR3 sequence (DNA): TGTGCCAGCAGGACGACTAGCGGGGGGCCGGGAGATACGCAGTATTTT. The encoded protein is CASRTTSGGPGDTQYF.